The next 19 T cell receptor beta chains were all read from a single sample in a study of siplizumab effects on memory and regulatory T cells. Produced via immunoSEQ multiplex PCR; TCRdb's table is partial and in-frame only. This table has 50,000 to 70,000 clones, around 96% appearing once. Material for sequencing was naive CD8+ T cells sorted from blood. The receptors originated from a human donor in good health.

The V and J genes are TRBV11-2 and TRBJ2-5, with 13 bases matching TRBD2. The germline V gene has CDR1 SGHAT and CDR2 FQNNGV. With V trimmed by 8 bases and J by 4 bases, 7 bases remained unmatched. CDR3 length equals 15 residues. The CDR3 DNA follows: TGTGCCAGCCTCAGACTAGCGGGGGGTCGAGAGACCCAGTACTTC. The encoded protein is CASLRLAGGRETQYF.

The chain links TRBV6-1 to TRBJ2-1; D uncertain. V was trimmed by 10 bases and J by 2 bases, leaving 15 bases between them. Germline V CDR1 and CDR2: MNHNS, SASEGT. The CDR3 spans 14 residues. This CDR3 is CATHPGGTYNEQFF. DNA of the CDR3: TGTGCCACTCATCCGGGCGGAACCTACAATGAGCAGTTCTTC.

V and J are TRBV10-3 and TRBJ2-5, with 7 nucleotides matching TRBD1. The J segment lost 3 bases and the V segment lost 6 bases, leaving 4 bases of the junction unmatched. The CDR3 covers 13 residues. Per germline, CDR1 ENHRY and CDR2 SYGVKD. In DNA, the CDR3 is TGTGCCATCAGAAAGGGGACAGAAGAGACCCAGTACTTC. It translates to CAIRKGTEETQYF.

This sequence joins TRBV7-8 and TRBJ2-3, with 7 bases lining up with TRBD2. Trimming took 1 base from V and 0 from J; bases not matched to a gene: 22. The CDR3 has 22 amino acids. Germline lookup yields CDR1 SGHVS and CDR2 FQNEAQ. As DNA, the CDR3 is TGTGCCAGCAGCTTAGAAGATGGTTTGGGGGGGGGTCCCCTTCCTAGCACAGATACGCAGTATTTT. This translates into CASSLEDGLGGGPLPSTDTQYF.

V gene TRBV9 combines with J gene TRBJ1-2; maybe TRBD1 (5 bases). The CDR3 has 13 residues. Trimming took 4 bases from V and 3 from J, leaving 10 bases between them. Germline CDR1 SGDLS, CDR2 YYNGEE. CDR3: CASSKEGYYGYTF. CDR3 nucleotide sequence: TGTGCCAGCAGCAAAGAGGGGTACTATGGCTACACCTTC.

DNA for the CDR3: TGTGCCAGCAGCTTAGGAGGGGCAACTGAAGCTTTCTTT. Amino acid sequence: CASSLGGATEAFF. The J gene is TRBJ1-1, the V gene TRBV7-8, with D possibly being TRBD1 (5 bases). The V gene lost 1 base and the J gene lost 5 bases, with 8 bases spanning the gap. The CDR3 totals 13 residues. Germline CDR1 reads SGHVS; CDR2 reads FQNEAQ.

The CDR3 sequence: CASSKESGGAYNEQFF. The CDR3 nucleotides read TGTGCCAGCAGCAAAGAGTCAGGGGGCGCGTACAATGAGCAGTTCTTC. The chain carries TRBV21-1 and TRBJ2-1; the D segment call TRBD1 is taken from the table without a DNA check. TRBV21-1 is an annotated pseudogene. This CDR3 is 16 amino acids long.

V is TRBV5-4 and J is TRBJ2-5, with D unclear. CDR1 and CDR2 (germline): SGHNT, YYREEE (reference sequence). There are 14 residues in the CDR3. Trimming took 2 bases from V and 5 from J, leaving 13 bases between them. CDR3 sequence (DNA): TGTGCCAGCAGCTTTGACGCCGGTGGGGAGACCCAGTACTTC. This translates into CASSFDAGGETQYF.

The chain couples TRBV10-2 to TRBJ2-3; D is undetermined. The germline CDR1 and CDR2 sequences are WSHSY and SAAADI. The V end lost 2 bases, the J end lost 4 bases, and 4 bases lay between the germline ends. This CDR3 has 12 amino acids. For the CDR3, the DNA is TGCGCCAGCAGTGAGGGGGCAGATACGCAGTATTTT. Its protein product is CASSEGADTQYF.

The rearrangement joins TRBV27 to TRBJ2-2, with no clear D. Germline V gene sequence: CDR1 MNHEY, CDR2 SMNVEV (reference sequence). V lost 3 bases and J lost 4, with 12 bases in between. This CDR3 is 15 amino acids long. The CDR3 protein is CASSLSARATGELFF. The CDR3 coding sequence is TGTGCCAGCAGTTTGTCCGCTAGAGCCACCGGGGAGCTGTTTTTT.

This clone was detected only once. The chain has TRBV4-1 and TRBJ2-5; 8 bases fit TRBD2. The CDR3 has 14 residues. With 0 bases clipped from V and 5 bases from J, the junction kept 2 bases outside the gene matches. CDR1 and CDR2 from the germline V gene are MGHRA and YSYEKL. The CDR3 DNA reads TGCGCCAGCAGCCAAGATCCGGGGGGGGAGACCCAGTACTTC. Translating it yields CASSQDPGGETQYF.

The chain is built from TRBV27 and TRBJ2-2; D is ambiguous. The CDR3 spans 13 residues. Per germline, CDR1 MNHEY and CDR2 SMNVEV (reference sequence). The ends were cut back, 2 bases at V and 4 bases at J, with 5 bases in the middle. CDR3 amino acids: CASSLGITGELFF. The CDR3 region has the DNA TGTGCCAGCAGTTTAGGGATCACCGGGGAGCTGTTTTTT.

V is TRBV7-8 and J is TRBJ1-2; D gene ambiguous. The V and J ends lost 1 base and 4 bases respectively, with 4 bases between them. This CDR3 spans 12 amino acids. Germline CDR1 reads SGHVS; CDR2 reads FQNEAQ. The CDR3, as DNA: TGTGCCAGCAGCTTAGAGGCCTATGGCTACACCTTC. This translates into CASSLEAYGYTF.

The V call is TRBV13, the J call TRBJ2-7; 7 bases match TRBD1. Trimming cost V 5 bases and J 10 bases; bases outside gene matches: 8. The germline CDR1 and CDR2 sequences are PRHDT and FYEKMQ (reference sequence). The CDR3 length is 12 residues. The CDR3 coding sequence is TGTGCCAGCAGCCCTCGACAGGGTCCCCAGTACTTC. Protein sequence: CASSPRQGPQYF.

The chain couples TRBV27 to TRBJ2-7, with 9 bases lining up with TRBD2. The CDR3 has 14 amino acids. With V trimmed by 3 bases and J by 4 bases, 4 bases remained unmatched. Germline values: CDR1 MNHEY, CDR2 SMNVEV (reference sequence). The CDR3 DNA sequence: TGTGCCAGCAGTTTGCTAGCGGGGAGGTACGAGCAGTACTTC. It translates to CASSLLAGRYEQYF.

CDR3 in DNA: TGTGCCAGCAGCGGAGGGGACAGCAGGGCAGATACGCAGTATTTT. Translating it yields CASSGGDSRADTQYF. The chain carries TRBV9 and TRBJ2-3; 7 nucleotides agree with TRBD1. Germline-derived CDR1 and CDR2 are SGDLS and YYNGEE. The V segment lost 3 bases and the J segment 4 bases; nucleotides outside the gene matches: 8. This CDR3 contains 15 residues.

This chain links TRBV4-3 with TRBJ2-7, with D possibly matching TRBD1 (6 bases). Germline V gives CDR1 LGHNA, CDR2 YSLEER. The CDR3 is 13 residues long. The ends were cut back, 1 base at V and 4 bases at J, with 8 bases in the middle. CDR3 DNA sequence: TGCGCCAGCAGCCAAGTCCAGGGGTACGAGCAGTACTTC. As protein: CASSQVQGYEQYF.

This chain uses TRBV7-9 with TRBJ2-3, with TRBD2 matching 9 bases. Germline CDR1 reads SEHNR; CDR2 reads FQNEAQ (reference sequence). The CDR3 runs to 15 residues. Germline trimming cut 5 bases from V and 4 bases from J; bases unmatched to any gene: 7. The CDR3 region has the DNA TGTGCCAGCAGCACCCAGCGGGGGGTTTCAGATACGCAGTATTTT. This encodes CASSTQRGVSDTQYF. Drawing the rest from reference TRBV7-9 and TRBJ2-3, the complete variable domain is DTGVSQNPRHKITKRGQNVTFRCDPISEHNRLYWYRQTLGQGPEFLTYFQNEAQLEKSRLLSDRFSAERPKGSFSTLEIQRTEQGDSAMYLCASSTQRGVSDTQYFGPGTRLTVL.

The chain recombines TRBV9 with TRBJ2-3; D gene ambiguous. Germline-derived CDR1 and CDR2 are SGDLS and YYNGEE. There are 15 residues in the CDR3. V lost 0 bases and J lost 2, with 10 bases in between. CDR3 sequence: CASSVGRLFTDTQYF. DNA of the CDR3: TGTGCCAGCAGCGTAGGTCGTCTATTCACAGATACGCAGTATTTT.